This T cell receptor beta chain comes out of a study of blood T cells in healthy people across ages. As for the study in general: About one barcoded beta molecule per two T cells was the capture yield of template switching. Study-wide findings and caveats: The recorded TCR beta diversity per million T cells decreased in a roughly linear manner with age.

A second about 7 to 12 cycle PCR used barcoded and J-beta primers. Each cDNA molecule carried a tag from a template-switch adaptor that contained 12 random nucleotides. TCRdb independently ran MiXCR on the 5' RACE reads; one entry per CDR3 protein. The data hold hundreds of thousands of distinct CDR3 sequences, with approximately 21% observed a single time. The CDR3 runs to 11 residues. Germline V gene data show CDR1 as MNHEY and CDR2 as SVGAGI. Of note for this clonotype: The antigen is unknown.

The source material was blood. The chain joins TRBV6-5 to TRBJ2-5; the D is unclear. The end of the DNA is better explained by TRBJ2-1, so the J call may be wrong. The clonotype was recovered from a man aged 70-80 years in good health. In DNA, the CDR3 is TGTGCCAGCGGGCGTTGGCATGAGCAGTTCTTC. This encodes CASGRWHEQFF.